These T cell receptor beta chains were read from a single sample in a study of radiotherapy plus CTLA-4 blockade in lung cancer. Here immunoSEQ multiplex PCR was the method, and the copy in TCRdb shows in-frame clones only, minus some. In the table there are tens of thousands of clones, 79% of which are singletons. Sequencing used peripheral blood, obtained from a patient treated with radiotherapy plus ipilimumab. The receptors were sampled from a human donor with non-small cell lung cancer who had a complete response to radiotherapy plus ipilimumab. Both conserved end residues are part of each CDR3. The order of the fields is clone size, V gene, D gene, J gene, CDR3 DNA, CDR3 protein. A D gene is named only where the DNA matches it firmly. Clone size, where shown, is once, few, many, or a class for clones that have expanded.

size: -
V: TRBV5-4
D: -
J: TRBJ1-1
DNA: TGTGCCAGCAGCACTGGACTGTTGAACACTGAAGCTTTCTTT
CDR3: CASSTGLLNTEAFF

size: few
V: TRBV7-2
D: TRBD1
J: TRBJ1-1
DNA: TGTGCCAGCAGCTCGATGGTCGGGACAGGGGGTGGCACTGAAGCTTTCTTT
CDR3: CASSSMVGTGGGTEAFF

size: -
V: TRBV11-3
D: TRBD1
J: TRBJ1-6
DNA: TGTGCCAGCAGCCCTGGGACAGGGGCGTCACCCCTCCACTTT
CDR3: CASSPGTGASPLHF

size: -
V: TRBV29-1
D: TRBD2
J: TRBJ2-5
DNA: TGCAGCGTTAGGGCGACTAGCGGACAAGAGACCCAGTACTTC
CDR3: CSVRATSGQETQYF

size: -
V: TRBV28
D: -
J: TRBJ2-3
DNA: TGTGCCAGCAGGCAGGGAGGTACACCTGATACGCAGTATTTT
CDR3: CASRQGGTPDTQYF

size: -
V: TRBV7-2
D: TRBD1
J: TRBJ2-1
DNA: TGTGCCAGCAGCTTCCCGGGACAGGGCTCGGGCAATGAGCAGTTCTTC
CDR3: CASSFPGQGSGNEQFF

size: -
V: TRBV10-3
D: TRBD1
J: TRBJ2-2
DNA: TGTGCCACCCCGCGCGGTGAAGAAAGGGGGCATTCAAAGGGGGAGCTGTTTTTT
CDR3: CATPRGEERGHSKGELFF

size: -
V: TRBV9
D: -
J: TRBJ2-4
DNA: TGTGCCAGCAGCGTAAACTTAGCCAAAAACATTCAGTACTTC
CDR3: CASSVNLAKNIQYF

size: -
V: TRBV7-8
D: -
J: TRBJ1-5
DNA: TGTGCCAGCAGCTTAAGCACCGGTGCGGACACTTTCAATCAGCCCCAGCATTTT
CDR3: CASSLSTGADTFNQPQHF

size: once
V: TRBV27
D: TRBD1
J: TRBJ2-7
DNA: TGTGCCAGCAGTTGGGACAGGGACCGTCCGTACGAGCAGTACTTC
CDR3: CASSWDRDRPYEQYF

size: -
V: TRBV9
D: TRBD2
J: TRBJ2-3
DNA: TGTGCCAGCAGCGTAGGACTAGCGGGGTTCACAGATACGCAGTATTTT
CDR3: CASSVGLAGFTDTQYF

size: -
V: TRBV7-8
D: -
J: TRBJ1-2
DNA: TGTGCCAGCAACCCCCAGGCAGGTTTTTCTAACTATGGCTACACCTTC
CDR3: CASNPQAGFSNYGYTF

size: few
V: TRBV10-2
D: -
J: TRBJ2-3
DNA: TGCGCCAGCTCTAACCAACGGGATACGCAGTATTTT
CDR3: CASSNQRDTQYF

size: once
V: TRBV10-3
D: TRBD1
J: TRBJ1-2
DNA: TGTGCCATCACCCAGGGGGATTTTAACTATGGCTACACCTTC
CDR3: CAITQGDFNYGYTF

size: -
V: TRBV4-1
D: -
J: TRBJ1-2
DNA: TGCGCCAGCAGCCAAGAGGGAGGGGGGGGTGGCCCTAACTATGGCTACACCTTC
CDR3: CASSQEGGGGGPNYGYTF

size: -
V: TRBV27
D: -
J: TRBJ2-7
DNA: TGTGCCAGCAGTTTTTCGACTCAAGTCCCCTACGAGCAGTACTTC
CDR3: CASSFSTQVPYEQYF

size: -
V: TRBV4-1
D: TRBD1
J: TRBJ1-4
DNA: TGCGCCAGCAGCGAGACAGGGTGGAAACTGTTTTTT
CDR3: CASSETGWKLFF

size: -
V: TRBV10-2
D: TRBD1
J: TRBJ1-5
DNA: TGCGCCAGCAGTAAAACAGGGGATAATCAGCCCCAGCATTTT
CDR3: CASSKTGDNQPQHF

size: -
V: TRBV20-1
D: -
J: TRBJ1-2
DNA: TGCAGTGCTGCAGCTAACTATGGCTACACCTTC
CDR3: CSAAANYGYTF

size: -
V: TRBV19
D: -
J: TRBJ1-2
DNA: TGTGCCAGTAGTAGCAGGGTGGGCTATGGCTACACCTTC
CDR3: CASSSRVGYGYTF

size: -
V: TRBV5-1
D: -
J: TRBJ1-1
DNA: TGCGCCAGCAGCTCCTACAGGGATGTCAGCACTGAAGCTTTCTTT
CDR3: CASSSYRDVSTEAFF

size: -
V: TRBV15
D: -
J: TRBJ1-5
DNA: TGTGCCACCAGCAGTGCAGGGGACAATCAGCCCCAGCATTTT
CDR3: CATSSAGDNQPQHF

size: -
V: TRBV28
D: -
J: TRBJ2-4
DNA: TGTGCCAGCAGTACACCCCCAGGGGCCGGGAAAAACATTCAGTACTTC
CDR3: CASSTPPGAGKNIQYF

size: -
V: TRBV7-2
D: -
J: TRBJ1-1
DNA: TGTGCCAGCAGCTCAGGACAGATGAACACTGAAGCTTTCTTT
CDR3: CASSSGQMNTEAFF

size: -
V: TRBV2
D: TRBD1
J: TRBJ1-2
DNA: TGTGCCAGCAGCCGGACAGGGGGCGACTATGGCTACACCTTC
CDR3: CASSRTGGDYGYTF

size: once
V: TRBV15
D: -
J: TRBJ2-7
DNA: TGTGCCACCAGCAGAGATTTAACCCCCCGGGACACCCTTAAGGAGTACTTC
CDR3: CATSRDLTPRDTLKEYF

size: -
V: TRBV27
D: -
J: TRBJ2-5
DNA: TGTGCCAGCAGTCTGCGGGAGACCCAGTACTTC
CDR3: CASSLRETQYF

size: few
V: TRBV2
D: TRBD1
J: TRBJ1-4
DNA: TGTGCCAGCAGTGAGGGACAGGGAAATGAAAAACTGTTTTTT
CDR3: CASSEGQGNEKLFF

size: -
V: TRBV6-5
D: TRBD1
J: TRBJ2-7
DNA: TGTGCCAGCAGGCAGGGGGTGGACTCCTACGAGCAGTACTTC
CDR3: CASRQGVDSYEQYF

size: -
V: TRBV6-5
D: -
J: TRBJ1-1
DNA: TGTGCCAGCAGCTGGTTGAGGAACACTGAAGCTTTCTTT
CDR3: CASSWLRNTEAFF

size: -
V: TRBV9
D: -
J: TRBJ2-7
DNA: TGTGCCAGCAGCGCCCTGGAACGGGGAGACGAGCAGTACTTC
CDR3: CASSALERGDEQYF

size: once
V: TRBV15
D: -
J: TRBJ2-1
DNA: TGTGCCACCAGCATCGGCAATGAGCAGTTCTTC
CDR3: CATSIGNEQFF

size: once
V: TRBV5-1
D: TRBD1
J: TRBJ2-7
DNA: TGCGCCAGCAGCATGCCGGGACAGGGGGCAAAGGGGCAGTACTTC
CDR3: CASSMPGQGAKGQYF

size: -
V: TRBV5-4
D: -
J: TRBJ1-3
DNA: TGTGCCAGCAGTCGAGACAATCCAAAGGGAAACACCATATATTTT
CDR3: CASSRDNPKGNTIYF

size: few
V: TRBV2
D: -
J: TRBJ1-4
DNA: TGTGCCAGCAGTGACAGGGGAGAGGGCGAAAAACTGTTTTTT
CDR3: CASSDRGEGEKLFF

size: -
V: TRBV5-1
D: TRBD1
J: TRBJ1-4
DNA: TGCGCCAGCAGCCCCGGGTCAGGGGGTGGCCCGAGTGAAAAACTGTTTTTT
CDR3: CASSPGSGGGPSEKLFF

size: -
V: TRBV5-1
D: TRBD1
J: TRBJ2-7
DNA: TGCGCCAGCAGCATACAGGGGCTCTCCTACGAGCAGTACTTC
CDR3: CASSIQGLSYEQYF

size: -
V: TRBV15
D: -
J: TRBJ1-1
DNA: TGTGCCACCAGCAGAGGTGGAGGGACTGAAGCTTTCTTT
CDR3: CATSRGGGTEAFF

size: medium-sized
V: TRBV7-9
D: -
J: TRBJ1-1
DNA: TGTGCCAGCAGCTTCGGTGCGGGGAACACTGAAGCTTTCTTT
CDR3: CASSFGAGNTEAFF

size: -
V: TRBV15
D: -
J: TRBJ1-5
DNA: TGTGCCACCAGCAGAGATGGCAGGGGCGGTCAGCCCCAGCATTTT
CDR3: CATSRDGRGGQPQHF

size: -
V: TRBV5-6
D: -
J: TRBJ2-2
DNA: TGTGCCAGCAGCCTTGGGCGCACCGGGGAGCTGTTTTTT
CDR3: CASSLGRTGELFF

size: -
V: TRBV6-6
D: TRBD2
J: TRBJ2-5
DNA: TGTGCCAGCAGTCAGCTAGCGGAACAAGAGACCCAGTACTTC
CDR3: CASSQLAEQETQYF

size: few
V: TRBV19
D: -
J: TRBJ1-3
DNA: TGTGCCAGTAGTCCCCAACGCCCGCTCGGGGGAAACACCATATATTTT
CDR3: CASSPQRPLGGNTIYF

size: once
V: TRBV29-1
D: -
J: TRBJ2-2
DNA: TGCAGCGTAGACAGTTCGAACACCGGGGAGCTGTTTTTT
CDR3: CSVDSSNTGELFF

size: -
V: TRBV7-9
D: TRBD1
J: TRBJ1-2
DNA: TGTGCCAGCAGGCACGACAGGGGGACTAACTATGGCTACACCTTC
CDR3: CASRHDRGTNYGYTF

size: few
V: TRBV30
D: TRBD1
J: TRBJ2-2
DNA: TGTGCCTGGAGAGGGGGCAGAAAGAACACCGGGGAGCTGTTTTTT
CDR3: CAWRGGRKNTGELFF

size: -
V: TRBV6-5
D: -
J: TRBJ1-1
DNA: TGTGCCAGCACAATAAAAAGGGGGGGCGGCACTGAAGCTTTCTTT
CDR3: CASTIKRGGGTEAFF

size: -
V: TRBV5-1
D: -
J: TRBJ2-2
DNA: TGCGCCAGCAGTCCACTGGCGGGGGCCGACACCGGGGAGCTGTTTTTT
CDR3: CASSPLAGADTGELFF

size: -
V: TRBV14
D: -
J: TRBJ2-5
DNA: TGTGCCAGCAGCCAAGATCGGGTCGGAACCCAAGAGACCCAGTACTTC
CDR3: CASSQDRVGTQETQYF

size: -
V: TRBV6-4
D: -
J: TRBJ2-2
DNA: TGTGCCAGCAGTGACCTCGGAGACACCGGGGAGCTGTTTTTT
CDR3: CASSDLGDTGELFF

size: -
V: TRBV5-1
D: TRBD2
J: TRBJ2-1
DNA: TGCGCCAGCAGCCTCCCCGCGGGGGGCTCAGGGGTAAATGAGCAGTTCTTC
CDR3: CASSLPAGGSGVNEQFF

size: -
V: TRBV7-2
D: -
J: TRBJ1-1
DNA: TGTGCCAGCAGTCGACAGTTGAACACTGAAGCTTTCTTT
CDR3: CASSRQLNTEAFF

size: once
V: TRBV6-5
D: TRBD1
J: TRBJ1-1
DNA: TGTGCCAGCCGGGACAGGGGGACTGAAGCTTTCTTT
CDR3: CASRDRGTEAFF